This T cell receptor beta chain originates from a study of beta chain features in type 1 diabetes. Study-level points and caveats: TCRB CDR3s were moderately but significantly shorter in Type 1 diabetes patients in all four CD4+ subsets. A potential influence of HLA type upon TCRB rearrangement remained unresolved herein.

With regard to this clone: Its specificity is unknown.

The isolated RNA, all of it, was reverse transcribed, so expressed TCRB transcripts were what got sequenced. Profiled with immunoSEQ multiplex PCR; TCRdb holds only in-frame clones, not every one. The repertoire holds about 700,000 clones, with under 15% as singletons. The V gene lost 1 base and the J gene lost 1 base, with 11 bases spanning the gap. This CDR3 has 15 amino acids. CDR1 is SGDLS, CDR2 YYNGEE, per germline. The J gene is TRBJ1-1, the V gene TRBV9, with a weak D call TRBD1 (6 bases). This TCR derives from a man between 18 and 35 years old with type 1 diabetes. Sequencing was done on a sample of naive CD4+ T cells from blood. Here the CDR3 reads CASSVKGQANTEAFF. CDR3 sequence (DNA): TGTGCCAGCAGCGTAAAGGGACAAGCGAACACTGAAGCTTTCTTT.